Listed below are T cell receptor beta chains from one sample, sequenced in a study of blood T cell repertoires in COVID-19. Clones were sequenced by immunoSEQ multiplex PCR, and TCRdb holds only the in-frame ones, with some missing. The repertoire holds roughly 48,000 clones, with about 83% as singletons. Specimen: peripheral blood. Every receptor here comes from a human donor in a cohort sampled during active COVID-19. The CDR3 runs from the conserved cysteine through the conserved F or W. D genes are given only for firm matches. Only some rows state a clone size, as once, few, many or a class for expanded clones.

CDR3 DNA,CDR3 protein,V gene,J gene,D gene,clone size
TGTGCCAGCAGCTTAGGGACAGGAGCGAACACCGGGGAGCTGTTTTTT,CASSLGTGANTGELFF,TRBV5-6,TRBJ2-2,TRBD1,NA
TGTGCCATCAGGCAGGGGGGTTTGTATGGCTACACCTTC,CAIRQGGLYGYTF,TRBV10-3,TRBJ1-2,TRBD1,NA
TGTGCCAGTACCCAGGGGGTCTCCTACGAGCAGTACTTC,CASTQGVSYEQYF,TRBV7-9,TRBJ2-7,TRBD1,NA
TGCGCCAGCAGCTCATCCGGGACACCCACCGGGGAGCTGTTTTTT,CASSSSGTPTGELFF,TRBV5-1,TRBJ2-2,NA,NA
TGCGCCAGCAGCGGGGGGGAGACAGCGAACACTGAAGCTTTCTTT,CASSGGETANTEAFF,TRBV5-1,TRBJ1-1,NA,NA
TGTGCCAGCAGCTACCAGGGGGAGCGCTACACCTTC,CASSYQGERYTF,TRBV7-9,TRBJ1-2,TRBD1,NA
TGTGCCAGCAGTGAATGGACAGGGAGCAATCAGCCCCAGCATTTT,CASSEWTGSNQPQHF,TRBV2,TRBJ1-5,TRBD1,few
TGTGCCACCAGTGATTTGCATATGGGGGGGAATGAGCAGTTCTTC,CATSDLHMGGNEQFF,TRBV24-1,TRBJ2-1,TRBD2,NA
TGCGCCAGCAGTCAATTCGCGGGGGACAGGGGGCCGTACGAGCAGTACTTC,CASSQFAGDRGPYEQYF,TRBV23-1,TRBJ2-7,TRBD1,few
TGTGCCACCAGTCGCGCGGGGGGTTACGAGCAGTACTTC,CATSRAGGYEQYF,TRBV24-1,TRBJ2-7,TRBD2,NA
TGTGCCAGCAGCCGGCCAGGTTCACCCCTCCACTTT,CASSRPGSPLHF,TRBV12-3/TRBV12-4,TRBJ1-6,NA,NA
TGTGCCGCGGGACAGCTGAATTCACCCCTCCACTTT,CAAGQLNSPLHF,TRBV7-9,TRBJ1-6,TRBD1,few
TGTGCCAGCAGTTACAGCAACTCTGGGGCCAACGTCCTGACTTTC,CASSYSNSGANVLTF,TRBV6-5,TRBJ2-6,NA,NA
TGTGCCAGTAGTACGGGACTGAATAGCAATCAGCCCCAGCATTTT,CASSTGLNSNQPQHF,TRBV19,TRBJ1-5,NA,NA
TGTGCCAGTAGTGTGGACAGGGCCACCGGGGAGCTGTTTTTT,CASSVDRATGELFF,TRBV19,TRBJ2-2,TRBD1,NA
TGTGCCAGCCTTTCCCGGACAGGGGTGGATGAGCAGTTCTTC,CASLSRTGVDEQFF,TRBV5-6,TRBJ2-1,TRBD1,NA
TGTGCCAGCAGCGTTGGAGTGAGTGAGGATGGCTACACCTTC,CASSVGVSEDGYTF,TRBV9,TRBJ1-2,NA,many
TGTGCCAGCAGTGAATGGACTAGTGGGTACTTC,CASSEWTSGYF,TRBV2,TRBJ2-7,TRBD2,NA
TGTGCCAGTCGGCCTGGGGCCCGTATCTCCTACAATGAGCAGTTCTTC,CASRPGARISYNEQFF,TRBV6-6,TRBJ2-1,NA,NA
TGTGCCTGGAGTTTGGCGGGAGGGGCTTTCTTT,CAWSLAGGAFF,TRBV30,TRBJ1-1,NA,NA
TGTGCCAGCAGCTCAAGATCCGGGACAGGAAGGATGAACACTGAAGCTTTCTTT,CASSSRSGTGRMNTEAFF,TRBV11-2,TRBJ1-1,TRBD1,NA
TGTGCCTGGAAATTTAGGAACACCGGGGAGCTGTTTTTT,CAWKFRNTGELFF,TRBV30,TRBJ2-2,NA,NA
TGCGCCAGCAGTGAGTTATACCGGGACAGGGGAAGCAATGAGCAGTTCTTC,CASSELYRDRGSNEQFF,TRBV10-1,TRBJ2-1,TRBD1,NA
TGCGCCAGCAGCTTCCGACAGGGGGCCACTAACTATGGCTACACCTTC,CASSFRQGATNYGYTF,TRBV5-1,TRBJ1-2,TRBD1,NA
TGTGCCAGTAGAGACCAGGGGTGGGCTTTTTCTAGCTCTGGGGCCAACGTCCTGACTTTC,CASRDQGWAFSSSGANVLTF,TRBV19,TRBJ2-6,NA,NA
TGCAGCGTTCAGGGACAGGGCACCGGGGAGCTGTTTTTT,CSVQGQGTGELFF,TRBV29-1,TRBJ2-2,TRBD1,NA